This T cell receptor beta chain comes out of a study of early stage breast cancer tumors. Study at large: Average read coverage per sample was 7.5 to 10-fold. The study's findings and limits: Commonly generated sequences made up most enriched TCRB sequences shared between patients.

Germline V gene lookup returns CDR1 MNHEY and CDR2 SVGAGI. The CDR3 runs 16 residues. V lost 4 bases and J lost 4, with 19 bases in between. Clones were read by immunoSEQ multiplex PCR, and TCRdb kept only the in-frame ones, dropping some. The sample holds around 30,000 clones, approximately 76% seen once. Notes on this clone: Its specificity is unknown.

The material sequenced was blood. The chain recombines TRBV6-5 with TRBJ1-1; possible D gene TRBD1, 5 bases. This sequence originates from a person aged 50 to 59 with breast cancer. The CDR3 region is CASSFSGGLGSTEAFF. CDR3 DNA: TGTGCCAGCAGTTTCAGCGGGGGACTGGGGAGCACTGAAGCTTTCTTT.